This paragraph covers one TCR beta chain sequence. This clonotype came up a few times. Its antigen specificity is not known. No much larger clone is present one base from it, and per-base qualities are unavailable. The library was built by means of 5' RACE. The data were produced on an Illumina HiSeq 2000. A universal primer binding site was added through template switching, and the final cDNA carried a unique molecular identifier so that TCR cDNA molecules could be counted accurately. Specific primers in the conserved constant-segment region were used to synthesize first-strand cDNA for the TCR alpha and beta chains. To control for contamination, each cDNA library was double barcoded with a SMART-Mk sample barcode plus Illumina barcodes. Two successive PCR steps introduced TruSeq adapter sequences along with Illumina sample barcodes. The Illumina HiSeq platform was used with custom primers to sequence TCR alpha and beta cDNA libraries. Under the source paper's analysis protocol: Raw reads were processed with MiGEC to extract unique molecular identifiers, and MiXCR was used to determine CDR3 positions. Recombination models were inferred per individual with the repgenHMM and IGoR tools using an EM algorithm. Shared clonotype analysis was performed with the tcR package in R, normalizing sharing by the product of cloneset sizes. Out-of-frame nonproductive sequences were analyzed to study raw recombination free of thymic and clonal selection effects. The public reads were reanalyzed by TCRdb: fastp trimming at Q25, MiXCR alignment, in-frame beta chains only. Each CDR3 protein appears once, grouped with its most common genes and DNA. What appears here as the V and J calls and clone size reflects TCRdb's work, not the paper's. The sample records around 690,000 distinct CDR3 sequences, approximately 21% of which are singletons. The ten largest clones represent roughly 4% of the sample.

The sample is drawn from a study of identical twins listed by TCRdb under 2016. For context, the study as a whole: To test whether fetal clonotypes persist, this study deep-sequenced TCR alpha and beta repertoires from monozygotic twins, from unrelated adults of various ages, and from cord blood. To rule out contamination, the twin experiments were replicated at different times with different library preparation protocols. Results the study describes overall, beyond this receptor: Because the same donors could not be followed over many years, the conclusions relied on cross-sectional statistical analysis. Recombination models systematically underestimated out-of-frame TCR alpha sharing in monozygotic twins but agreed with sharing between unrelated individuals. Invariant T cells such as MAIT and iNKT could partly confound zero-insertion analyses, though diverse VJ usage argued against this for most clonotypes. A weaker excess of twin sharing was found in beta out-of-frame sequences because the signal-to-noise ratio was lowered by fewer shared sequences. Compared with coincidental sharing between unrelated individuals, out-of-frame TCR alpha sequences shared between twins had an excess of sequences with low generation probability. Fewer insertions were carried by abundant cord blood beta clonotypes; a weaker similar trend was observed in young adult naive repertoires, while no such trend was observed in memory repertoires.

Every donor was a healthy Caucasian. The twin cohort comprised three pairs of female monozygotic twins, all aged about 18 to 29 years. The RNA used for TCR libraries was isolated from peripheral blood mononuclear cells. The junction carries 11 bases between V and J, which are trimmed by 5 bases and 4 bases respectively. The CDR1 and CDR2 encoded by the germline V gene are MNHEY and SVGEGT. Spanning cysteine to phenylalanine, the CDR3 consists of 14 amino acids. Here the CDR3 DNA is all that survives: 42 bases in frame from base 1. The same specimen was also included in a second study, on T cells expressing NK-cell markers. In that second paper, the authors write: Eight donors provided sorted CD3+CD56+NKG2C+, CD3+CD56+NKG2C- and CD3+CD56-NKG2C+ T-cell subsets, whose TCR beta-chain repertoires were profiled. Seven of the eight sequenced donors were HCMV-seropositive and one was HCMV-seronegative. In several experiments an anti-gammadeltaTCR antibody was added to restrict sorting to alphabetaTCR-expressing T cells. For several donors, the dominant CD3+CD56+NKG2C+ clonotypes were among the top 10 CD8+ clonotypes and accounted for roughly 1.0-7.5% of CD8+ T cells. Those dominant clonotypes were again the most abundant among CD3+CD56-NKG2C+ cells in four donors, at about 28.3-65%. Whether the expanded NKG2C-expressing T cell clones were specific for HCMV antigens was left unclear. The study sequenced eight donors, all healthy volunteers chosen at random: three men and five women. A commercial ELISA kit detecting HCMV-specific IgG in serum was used to determine HCMV serostatus. For several donors, unsorted PBMC were also used to sequence bulk peripheral blood T-cell repertoires. MIGEC was used to demultiplex reads and group reads by UMI, and MiTCR was used to assemble and quantify clonotypes. To exclude erroneous sequences, only TCR cDNA sequences supported by at least two reads were retained. The tcR package was used for downstream repertoire analysis, with clonotypes matched between fractions based on CDR3 nucleotide sequence plus V segment. VDJmatch was used to annotate antigen specificity against VDJdb, with one amino acid substitution allowed in CDR3.

This sequence originates from a woman aged 18-35 years in good health. Material for sequencing was PBMCs. The V and J genes are TRBV6-2 or TRBV6-3 and TRBJ2-2; no D gene can be assigned with confidence. The nucleotide sequence is given as TGTGCCAGCAGTGGGCACCAGAGCACCGGGGAGCTGTTTTTT. It encodes CASSGHQSTGELFF.